The clone carrying this TCR beta chain was seen once. The study drew all its donors from Caucasian adults living in Nashville, Tennessee. These data originate in a study of shared clonotypes between healthy human individuals. The data were produced by immunoSEQ multiplex PCR, yet TCRdb's version contains in-frame clones alone and is incomplete. In the table there are 180,000 or so clones, about 93% of which are singletons. The V gene's germline CDR1 is SGHRS and CDR2 YFSETQ. Between the trimmed V and J ends, which lost 3 bases and 1 base, there was a span of 23 bases. The CDR3 covers 18 residues. The chain carries TRBV5-1 and TRBJ2-7; D possibly uses TRBD1 or TRBD2 (5 bases each). The source of this sequence is a woman in her thirties in good health. Sequencing was performed on naive CD4+ T cells sorted from blood. The sample's subset: CD45RA+ positively selected. CDR3 bases: TGCGCCAGCAGCTCAATAGAGCGCCCGGGACGGTGGTCCTACGAGCAGTACTTC. Protein product: CASSSIERPGRWSYEQYF.